This TCR beta chain originates from a study of blood T cell repertoires in COVID-19. Whole-study context: COVID-19 samples collected from the United States, Italy and Spain covered acute and convalescent phases.

This clone was seen once. Profiled with immunoSEQ multiplex PCR; TCRdb holds only in-frame clones, not every one. The profile shows 120,000 to 150,000 clones, 87% of them singletons. The sample comprised peripheral blood. This clonotype was sampled from a man in his forties or fifties who had recovered from COVID-19.

The DNA for the CDR3 is TGTGCCAGCTCACCCCGGGGTGAGGAGGGCTACACCTTC. It yields the protein CASSPRGEEGYTF. The V gene is TRBV18, the J gene TRBJ1-2; D gene ambiguous. V lost 3 bases, J lost 8 bases, and 13 bases lay in between. CDR3 length equals 13 residues. From germline, CDR1 is KGHSH and CDR2 LQKENI. The whole variable domain, remainder taken from reference TRBV18 and TRBJ1-2, is NAGVMQNPRHLVRRRGQEARLRCSPMKGHSHVYWYRQLPEEGLKFMVYLQKENIIDESGMPKERFSAEFPKEGPSILRIQQVVRGDSAAYFCASSPRGEEGYTFGSGTRLTVV.